The 19 T cell receptor beta chains presented below share a single source sample, sequenced in a study of neurological immune-mediated disorders. MiXCR, run by TCRdb on the 5' RACE reads, gives a single entry per CDR3 protein. The sample has over 11,000 distinct CDR3 sequences; 10% are singletons. Sequenced input: PBMCs. The receptors were gathered from a middle-aged woman in good health.

This clonotype was recorded at least ten times. This rearrangement joins TRBV5-1 to TRBJ1-6; maybe TRBD1 (6 bases). The CDR3 is 14 amino acids. In germline, CDR1 is SGHRS, CDR2 YFSETQ. V was cut by 6 bases and J by 8 bases, with 15 bases left in between. The CDR3: CASTLGQLDSPLHF. CDR3 sequence (DNA): TGCGCCAGCACCCTAGGACAGCTGGATTCACCCCTCCACTTT.

This clonotype was counted at least ten times. V is TRBV6-1 and J is TRBJ1-6, with TRBD1 identical over 9 bases. J lost 5 bases, V lost 3 bases, and 5 bases had no gene match. This CDR3 is 16 amino acids long. CDR1 is MNHNS and CDR2 is SASEGT in the germline V gene. CDR3 sequence (DNA): TGTGCCAGCAGTGACACAGGGGGCGCAGATAATTCACCCCTCCACTTT. Its protein product is CASSDTGGADNSPLHF.

This clonotype was picked up many times. The rearrangement links TRBV28 to TRBJ2-7; 10 bases line up with TRBD2. Germline V gives CDR1 MDHEN, CDR2 SYDVKM. V was clipped by 10 bases and J by 4 bases; unmatched bases: 10. The CDR3 is made up of 14 amino acids. CDR3 loop: CATLASGSWYEQYF. DNA of the CDR3: TGTGCCACCCTCGCTAGCGGGAGTTGGTACGAGCAGTACTTC.

Many counts were recorded for this clonotype. The rearrangement links TRBV9 to TRBJ2-7; TRBD1 matches 11 bases. Germline-derived CDR1 and CDR2 are SGDLS and YYNGEE. With V trimmed by 0 bases and J by 3 bases, 5 bases remained unmatched. The CDR3 is made up of 16 amino acids. DNA of the CDR3: TGTGCCAGCAGCGTAGGTGGGGGACAGGGGGTCTACGAGCAGTACTTC. Its protein product is CASSVGGGQGVYEQYF.

Ten or more counts support this clonotype. V usage is TRBV5-1 and J usage is TRBJ1-2, with D hard to call. CDR3 length equals 12 residues. CDR1 and CDR2 from the germline V gene are SGHRS and YFSETQ. V dropped 6 bases and J dropped 7 bases, with 13 bases sitting between them. CDR3 region: CASTSYVGGYTF. In DNA form, the CDR3 reads TGCGCCAGCACAAGCTACGTTGGTGGCTACACCTTC.

In this sample, this clonotype turned up many times. The rearrangement links TRBV15 to TRBJ2-3; maybe TRBD1 (5 bases). Trimming took off 0 bases at V and 7 bases at J, with 11 bases between the two ends. CDR1 is LNHNV and CDR2 is YYDKDF in the germline V gene (reference sequence). This CDR3 comprises 14 residues. CDR3 bases: TGTGCCACCAGCAGAGATAAAGGGGCATATACGCAGTATTTT. This translates into CATSRDKGAYTQYF.

In this sample, this clonotype turned up many times. The chain couples TRBV5-1 to TRBJ2-7; TRBD1 is a possible D gene (5 bases). The CDR3 is made up of 12 amino acids. Trimming took off 4 bases at V and 5 bases at J, with 10 bases between the two ends. The V gene's germline CDR1 is SGHRS and CDR2 YFSETQ. The DNA for the CDR3 is TGCGCCAGCAGCAGGGGAACCGACGAGCAGTACTTC. Its translation is CASSRGTDEQYF.

In regard to this clonotype: The DNA is left out, because the CDR3 cannot be placed on it with certainty; the CDR3 is given as TCRdb lists it. This rearrangement joins TRBV20-1 to TRBJ1-4; TRBD1 is taken as the D call from the table, unchecked against the DNA. The germline gives CDR1 DFQATT, CDR2 SNEGSKA (reference sequence). The CDR3 extends over 24 residues, inclusive of both ends. The CDR3 is CSATEGTSGDNEQFFGPGGAKLFF.

In its sample, this clonotype was seen many times. The chain is built from TRBV5-1 and TRBJ1-3; perhaps TRBD1 as D (6 bases). Germline V gives CDR1 SGHRS, CDR2 YFSETQ. This CDR3 contains 17 residues. With 3 bases removed from V and 0 bases from J, the gap between germline ends came to 16 bases. Here the CDR3 reads CASSWTARDISGNTIYF. The CDR3 region has the DNA TGCGCCAGCAGCTGGACGGCTCGGGACATCTCTGGAAACACCATATATTTT.

There are many counts of this clonotype. J is TRBJ2-7 and V is TRBV3-1; a possible D gene is TRBD2 (5 bases). CDR1 is LGHDT and CDR2 is YNNKEL in the germline V gene (reference sequence). The CDR3 totals 14 residues. The V end lost 3 bases, the J end lost 7 bases, and 16 bases lay between the germline ends. CDR3 nucleotide sequence: TGTGCCAGCAGCCAGCAGCGGAGCCCTTTAGAGCAGTACTTC. It yields the protein CASSQQRSPLEQYF.

Note on this clonotype: A much larger clone differs by one base, so this may be a read error. The V and J genes are TRBV5-6 and TRBJ2-1; the D gene is possibly TRBD2 (5 bases). CDR3 length: 12 residues. V lost 0 bases and J lost 8, with 6 bases in between. Germline V gene sequence: CDR1 SGHDT, CDR2 YYEEEE. CDR3 region: CASSLARDEQFF. The CDR3 DNA reads TGTGCCAGCAGCTTGGCGCGGGATGAGCAGTTCTTC.

This clonotype was seen repeatedly, ten times or more. The genes are TRBV20-1 and TRBJ2-5; possibly TRBD1 for D (5 bases). Per germline, CDR1 DFQATT and CDR2 SNEGSKA (reference sequence). The CDR3 consists of 15 residues. V lost 3 bases, J lost 7 bases, and 21 bases lay in between. The CDR3 DNA reads TGCAGTGCTAGCGTTTCCGGACATCAATCTCGGACCCAGTACTTC. Its translation: CSASVSGHQSRTQYF.

The chain joins TRBV10-3 to TRBJ2-1; the D gene is possibly TRBD1 (6 bases). Germline assignment: CDR1 ENHRY and CDR2 SYGVKD. The CDR3 contains 17 residues. V shed 3 bases and J shed 14 bases, with 29 bases lying between them. CDR3 in amino acids: CAISDHLQGPTGPIEFF. DNA for the CDR3: TGTGCCATCAGTGACCACCTTCAGGGCCCCACAGGGCCCATTGAGTTCTTC.

This clonotype was found many times. The chain uses TRBV5-1 and TRBJ2-5; D is possibly TRBD1 (6 bases). CDR1 and CDR2 from the germline V gene are SGHRS and YFSETQ. The V and J ends lost 0 bases and 7 bases respectively, with 13 bases between them. There are 14 residues in the CDR3. In DNA, the CDR3 is TGCGCCAGCAGCTTGGACAGGGTTCGGGGGACCCAGTACTTC. Its translation is CASSLDRVRGTQYF. The variable domain in full, completed from reference TRBV5-1 and TRBJ2-5, reads KAGVTQTPRYLIKTRGQQVTLSCSPISGHRSVSWYQQTPGQGLQFLFEYFSETQRNKGNFPGRFSGRQFSNSRSEMNVSTLELGDSALYLCASSLDRVRGTQYFGPGTRLLVL.

The chain has TRBV7-9 and TRBJ2-7; TRBD1 aligns across 10 bases. With V trimmed by 4 bases and J by 0 bases, 6 bases remained unmatched. The germline V gene has CDR1 SEHNR and CDR2 FQNEAQ (reference sequence). The CDR3 spans 16 residues. The CDR3: CASSSPDRGSSYEQYF. Here the CDR3 DNA reads TGTGCCAGCAGCTCCCCGGACAGGGGGAGCTCCTACGAGCAGTACTTC.

This clonotype showed up many times. The chain has TRBV5-1 and TRBJ1-2; the D gene is possibly TRBD1 (5 bases). Germline V gene sequence: CDR1 SGHRS, CDR2 YFSETQ. The V gene lost 5 bases and the J gene lost 4 bases, with 9 bases spanning the gap. The CDR3 consists of 12 residues. The CDR3 sequence is CASSPGSYGYTF. In DNA form, the CDR3 reads TGCGCCAGCAGTCCAGGGAGCTATGGCTACACCTTC.

This clonotype was recorded many times. V is TRBV10-2 and J is TRBJ2-7, with TRBD1 matching over 9 bases. J gave up 3 bases and V 4 bases, and 25 bases lay outside the gene matches. The CDR3 consists of 21 residues. Per germline, CDR1 WSHSY and CDR2 SAAADI. The CDR3 DNA is TGCGCCAGCAGTGGGGACAGGGACGGGCTATGGGCCTGGAGAGACTACTACGAGCAGTACTTC. Translation: CASSGDRDGLWAWRDYYEQYF.

The sample holds many counts of this clonotype. The chain carries TRBV12-3 or TRBV12-4 and TRBJ1-2; D is ambiguous. Trimming shortened V by 8 bases and J by 4 bases, and 14 bases separated the two germline ends. The CDR3 runs 13 residues. The CDR3 spells CASLRSGSYGYTF. In DNA, the CDR3 is TGTGCCAGCCTACGAAGTGGGAGCTATGGCTACACCTTC.

This clonotype was counted at least ten times. This chain joins TRBV7-9 and TRBJ1-5; 10 bases line up with TRBD1. CDR1 and CDR2 (germline): SEHNR, FQNEAQ (reference sequence). With 2 bases clipped from V and 6 bases from J, the junction kept 10 bases outside the gene matches. This CDR3 spans 17 amino acids. CDR3 sequence: CASSLSGKTGGGQPQHF. The DNA for the CDR3 is TGTGCCAGCAGCTTAAGTGGGAAGACAGGGGGCGGTCAGCCCCAGCATTTT.